This TCR beta chain was sequenced in a study of PD-L1 blockade in urothelial cancer. Looking at the study overall: The year 2014 saw patients start atezolizumab, 1,200 mg intravenously every 3 weeks. After treatment start, blood was analyzed at 3 weeks (second dose) and at 6 weeks. A median blood sample held roughly 150,000 T cells and more than 80,000 unique TCRs.

Germline CDR1 reads DFQATT; CDR2 reads SNEGSKA (reference sequence). This CDR3 spans 11 amino acids. V dropped 3 bases and J dropped 6 bases, with 6 bases sitting between them. Repertoires were generated with immunoSEQ multiplex PCR, while TCRdb's copy carries only in-frame clones and drops some. The data contain 40,000 to 55,000 clones, less than 95% of them singletons. The study, taken as a whole, reports: Where pretreatment blood TCR clonality fell below the median, better survival was predicted.

On this clone itself: The target antigen is unknown.

Time point reported: peripheral blood 6 weeks after treatment start. The material sequenced was PBMCs, taken around atezolizumab (anti-PD-L1) treatment. The TCR originated in a man aged 70 or older with urothelial cancer. The chain uses TRBV20-1 and TRBJ2-1; D unclear. The chain's CDR3 is CSASVSNEQFF. CDR3 DNA sequence: TGCAGTGCTAGTGTTAGCAATGAGCAGTTCTTC.